The clone carrying this T cell receptor beta chain appeared a few times. The antigen is not known. Sequencing was performed with immunoSEQ multiplex PCR; in TCRdb, only in-frame clones are kept and a portion is missing. The top ten clones hold 21% of a sample with tens of thousands of clones, over 80% of them seen once. This record belongs to a study of lymphopenia after photon versus proton radiotherapy. General observations from the study: Photon-treated patients lost naive T cells and TCR diversity; proton-treated stayed stable. Post-nadir TCR diversity decline inversely tracked overall survival among those who died. After lymphocyte nadir, photon-treated repertoires showed oligoclonal expansion, especially CD8+ Temra. Better survival with proton therapy was suggested as possible, not demonstrated.

The V segment lost 6 bases and the J segment 2 bases; nucleotides outside the gene matches: 6. In germline, CDR1 is MDHEN, CDR2 SYDVKM. The CDR3 spans 15 residues. Sequencing was performed on peripheral blood, taken from a patient treated with proton-based radiotherapy. V usage is TRBV28 and J usage is TRBJ2-2, with 7 bases identical to TRBD1. This sequence was found in a woman in her 70s with pancreatic cancer. The CDR3 DNA is TGTGCCAGCAGCCGGGGACAGTTCAACACCGGGGAGCTGTTTTTT. It encodes CASSRGQFNTGELFF.